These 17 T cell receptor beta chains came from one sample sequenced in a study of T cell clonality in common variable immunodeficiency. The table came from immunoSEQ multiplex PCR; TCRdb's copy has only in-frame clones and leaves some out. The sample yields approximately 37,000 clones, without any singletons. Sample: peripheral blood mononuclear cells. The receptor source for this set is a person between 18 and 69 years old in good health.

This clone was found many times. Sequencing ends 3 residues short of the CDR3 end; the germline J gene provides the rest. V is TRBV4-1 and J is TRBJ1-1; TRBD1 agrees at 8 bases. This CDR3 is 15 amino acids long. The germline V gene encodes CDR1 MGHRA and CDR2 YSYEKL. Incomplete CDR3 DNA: TGCGCCAGCAGCCAGATGACGGTAGGGACAGGTATC. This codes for CASSQMTVGTGI. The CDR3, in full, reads CASSQMTVGTGIAFF.

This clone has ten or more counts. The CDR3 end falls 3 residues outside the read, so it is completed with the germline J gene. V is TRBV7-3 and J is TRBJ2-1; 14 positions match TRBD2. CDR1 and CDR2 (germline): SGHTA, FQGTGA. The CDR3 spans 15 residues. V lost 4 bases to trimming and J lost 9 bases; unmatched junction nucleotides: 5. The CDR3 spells CASSSGTSGSSEQFF. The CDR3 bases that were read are TGTGCCAGCAGCTCCGGGACTAGCGGGAGTAGTGAG. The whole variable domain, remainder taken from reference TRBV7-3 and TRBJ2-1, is GAGVSQTPSNKVTEKGKYVELRCDPISGHTALYWYRQSLGQGPEFLIYFQGTGAADDSGLPNDRFFAVRPEGSVSTLKIQRTERGDSAVYLCASSSGTSGSSEQFFGPGTRLTVL.

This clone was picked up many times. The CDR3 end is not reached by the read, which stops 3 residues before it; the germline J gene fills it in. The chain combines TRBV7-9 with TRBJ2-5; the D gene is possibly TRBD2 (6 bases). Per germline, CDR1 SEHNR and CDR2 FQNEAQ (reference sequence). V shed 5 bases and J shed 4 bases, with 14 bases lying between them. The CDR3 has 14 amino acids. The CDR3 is CASSTGGSGETQYF. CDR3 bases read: TGTGCCAGCAGCACCGGGGGTAGCGGAGAGACC.

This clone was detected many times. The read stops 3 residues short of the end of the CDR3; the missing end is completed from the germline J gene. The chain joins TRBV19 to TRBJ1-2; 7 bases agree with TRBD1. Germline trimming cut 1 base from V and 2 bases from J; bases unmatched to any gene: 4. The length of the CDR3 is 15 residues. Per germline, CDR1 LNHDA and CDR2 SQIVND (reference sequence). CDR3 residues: CASSIGTGQNYGYTF. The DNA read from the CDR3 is TGTGCCAGTAGTATAGGTACGGGACAGAACTATGGC.

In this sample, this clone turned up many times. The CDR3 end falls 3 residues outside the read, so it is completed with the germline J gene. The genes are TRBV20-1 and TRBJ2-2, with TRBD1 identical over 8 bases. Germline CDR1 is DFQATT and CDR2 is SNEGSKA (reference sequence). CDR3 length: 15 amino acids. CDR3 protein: CSAMKDRVIREKLFF. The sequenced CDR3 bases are TGCAGTGCTATGAAGGACAGGGTCATTCGGGAAAAG.

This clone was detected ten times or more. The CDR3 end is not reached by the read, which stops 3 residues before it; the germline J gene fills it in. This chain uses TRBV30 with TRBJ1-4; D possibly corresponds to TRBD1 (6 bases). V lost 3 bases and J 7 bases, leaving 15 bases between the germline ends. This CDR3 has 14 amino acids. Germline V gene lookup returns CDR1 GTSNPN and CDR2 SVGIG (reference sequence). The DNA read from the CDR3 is TGTGCCTGGAGGGTGAAGGGAGGGGGTGAAAAA. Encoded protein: CAWRVKGGGEK. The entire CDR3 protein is CAWRVKGGGEKLFF.

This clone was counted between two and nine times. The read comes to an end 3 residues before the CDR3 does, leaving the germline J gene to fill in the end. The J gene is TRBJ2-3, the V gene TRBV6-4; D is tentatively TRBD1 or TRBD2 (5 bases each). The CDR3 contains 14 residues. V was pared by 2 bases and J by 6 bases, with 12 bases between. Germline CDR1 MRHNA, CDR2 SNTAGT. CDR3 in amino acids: CASSDGAGSDTQYF. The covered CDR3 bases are TGTGCCAGCAGTGACGGGGCAGGGAGTGATACG.

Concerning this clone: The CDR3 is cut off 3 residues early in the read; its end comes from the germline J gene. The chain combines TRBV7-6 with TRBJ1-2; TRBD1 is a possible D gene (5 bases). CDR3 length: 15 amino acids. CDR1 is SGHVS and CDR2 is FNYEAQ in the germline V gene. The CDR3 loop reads CASSSGLAGRNDYTF. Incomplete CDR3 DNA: TGTGCCAGCAGCTCGGGACTAGCGGGGAGGAATGAC.

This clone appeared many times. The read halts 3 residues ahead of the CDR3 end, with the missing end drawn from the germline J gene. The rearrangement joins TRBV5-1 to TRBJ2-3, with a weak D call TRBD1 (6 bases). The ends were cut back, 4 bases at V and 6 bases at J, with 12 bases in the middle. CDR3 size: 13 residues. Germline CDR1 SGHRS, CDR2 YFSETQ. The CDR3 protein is CASSPQGSDTQYF. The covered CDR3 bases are TGCGCCAGCAGCCCGCAGGGGTCGGATACG.

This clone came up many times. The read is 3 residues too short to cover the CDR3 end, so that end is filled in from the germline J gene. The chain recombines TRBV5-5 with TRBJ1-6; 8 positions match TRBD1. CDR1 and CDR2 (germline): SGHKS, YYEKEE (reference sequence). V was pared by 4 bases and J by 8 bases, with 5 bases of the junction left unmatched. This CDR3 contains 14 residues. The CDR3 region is CASSAGQGYSPLHF. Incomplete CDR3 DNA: TGTGCCAGCAGCGCCGGACAGGGCTATTCACCC.

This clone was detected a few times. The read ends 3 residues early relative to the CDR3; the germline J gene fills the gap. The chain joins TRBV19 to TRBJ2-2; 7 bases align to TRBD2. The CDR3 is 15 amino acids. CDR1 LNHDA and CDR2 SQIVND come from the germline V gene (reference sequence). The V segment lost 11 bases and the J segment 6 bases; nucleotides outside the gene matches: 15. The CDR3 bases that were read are TGTGCCGTCCGGGCCCCGTGGGGAGGGGCCGGGGAG. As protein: CAVRAPWGGAGE. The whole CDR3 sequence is CAVRAPWGGAGELFF.

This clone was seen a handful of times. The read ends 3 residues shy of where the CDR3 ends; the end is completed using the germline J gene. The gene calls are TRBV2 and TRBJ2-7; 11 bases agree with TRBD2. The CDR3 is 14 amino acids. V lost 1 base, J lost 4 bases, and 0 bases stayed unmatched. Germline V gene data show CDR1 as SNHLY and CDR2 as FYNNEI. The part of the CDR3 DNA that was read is TGTGCCAGCAGTGAAGGACTAGCGGGGTACGAG. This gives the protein CASSEGLAGYE. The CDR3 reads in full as CASSEGLAGYEQYF.

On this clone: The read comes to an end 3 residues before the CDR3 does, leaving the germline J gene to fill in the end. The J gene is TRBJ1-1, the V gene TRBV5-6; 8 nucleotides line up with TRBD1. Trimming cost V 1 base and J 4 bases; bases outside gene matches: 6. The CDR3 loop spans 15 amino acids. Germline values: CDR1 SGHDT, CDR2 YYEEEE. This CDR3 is CASSLLGQGSTEAFF. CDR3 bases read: TGTGCCAGCAGCTTGCTAGGACAGGGAAGCACTGAA.

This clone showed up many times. Partial CDR3 DNA: TGTGCCAGTAGTATGATAGACAGCCAAGAGACC. Translated: CASSMIDSQET. The whole CDR3 protein is CASSMIDSQETQYF. The rearrangement joins TRBV19 to TRBJ2-5, with a possible D match to TRBD1 (5 bases). Read data end 3 residues before the CDR3 end; the end is taken from the germline J gene. Trimming left V 3 bases short and J 1 base short, with 9 bases between. Per the germline V gene, CDR1 is LNHDA and CDR2 is SQIVND (reference sequence). The CDR3 length is 14 residues.

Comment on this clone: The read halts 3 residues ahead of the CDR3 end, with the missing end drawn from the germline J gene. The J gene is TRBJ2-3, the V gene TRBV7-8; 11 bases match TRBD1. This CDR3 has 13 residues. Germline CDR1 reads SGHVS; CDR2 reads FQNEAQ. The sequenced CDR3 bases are TGTGCCAGCAGCCAGGACAGGGGGCGGACG. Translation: CASSQDRGRT. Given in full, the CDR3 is CASSQDRGRTQYF.

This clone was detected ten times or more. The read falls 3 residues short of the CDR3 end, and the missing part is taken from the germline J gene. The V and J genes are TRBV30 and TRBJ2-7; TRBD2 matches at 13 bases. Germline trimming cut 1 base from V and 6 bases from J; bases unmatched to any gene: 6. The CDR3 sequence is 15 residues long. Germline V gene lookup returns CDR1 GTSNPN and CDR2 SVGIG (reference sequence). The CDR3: CAWSGLAGGRGEQYF. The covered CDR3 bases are TGTGCCTGGAGTGGACTAGCGGGGGGCCGCGGCGAG.

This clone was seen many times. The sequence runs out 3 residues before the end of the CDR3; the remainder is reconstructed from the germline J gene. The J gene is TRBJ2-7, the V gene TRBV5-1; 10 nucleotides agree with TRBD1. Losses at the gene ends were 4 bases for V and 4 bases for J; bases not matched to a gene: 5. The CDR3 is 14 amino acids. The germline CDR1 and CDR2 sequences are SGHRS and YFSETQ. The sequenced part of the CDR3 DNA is TGCGCCAGCAGCCCAGGGACAGGGGATTACGAG. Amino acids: CASSPGTGDYE. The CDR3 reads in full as CASSPGTGDYEQYF.